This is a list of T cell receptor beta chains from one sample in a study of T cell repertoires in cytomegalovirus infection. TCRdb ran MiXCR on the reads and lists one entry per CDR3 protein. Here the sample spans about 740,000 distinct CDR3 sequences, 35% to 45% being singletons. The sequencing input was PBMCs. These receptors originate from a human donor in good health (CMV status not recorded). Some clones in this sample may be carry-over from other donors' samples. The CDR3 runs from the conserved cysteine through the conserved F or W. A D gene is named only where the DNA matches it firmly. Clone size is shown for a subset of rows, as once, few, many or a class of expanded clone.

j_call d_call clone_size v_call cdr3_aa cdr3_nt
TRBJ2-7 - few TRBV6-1 CASRAGGRYEQYF TGTGCCAGCAGGGCCGGGGGGCGGTACGAGCAGTACTTC
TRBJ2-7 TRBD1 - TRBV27 CASSVRSGGKVRNEQYF TGTGCCAGCAGTGTTAGGTCAGGGGGCAAAGTACGGAACGAGCAGTACTTC
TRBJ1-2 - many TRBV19 CASSQGAHRHGYTF TGTGCCAGCAGTCAAGGGGCGCATCGGCATGGCTACACCTTC
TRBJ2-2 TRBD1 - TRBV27 CASSLSQFVAGQGVTGELFF TGTGCCAGCAGTTTATCGCAATTTGTAGCGGGACAGGGGGTCACCGGGGAGCTGTTTTTT
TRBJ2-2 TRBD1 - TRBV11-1 CASSSRGMHTGELFF TGTGCCAGCAGCTCCAGGGGGATGCACACCGGGGAGCTGTTTTTT
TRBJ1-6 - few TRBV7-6 CASSPYARAFVNSPLHF TGTGCCAGCAGCCCCTACGCCAGGGCGTTCGTCAATTCACCCCTCCACTTT
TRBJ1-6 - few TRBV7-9 CASSERLSAPSPLHF TGTGCCAGCAGCGAAAGACTCTCGGCCCCTTCACCCCTCCACTTT
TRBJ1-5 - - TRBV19 CASSRPGVGNQPQHF TGTGCCAGTAGTCGTCCAGGGGTAGGCAATCAGCCCCAGCATTTT
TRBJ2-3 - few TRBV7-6 CASSSYSPVKGNNTDTQYF TGTGCCAGCAGCTCATACTCACCGGTGAAGGGGAATAACACAGATACGCAGTATTTT
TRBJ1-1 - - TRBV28 CASSYRLLNTEAFF TGTGCCAGCAGTTACAGGCTCTTGAACACTGAAGCTTTCTTT
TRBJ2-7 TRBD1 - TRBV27 CASRTGTGWDEQYF TGTGCCAGCAGAACCGGGACAGGGTGGGACGAGCAGTACTTC
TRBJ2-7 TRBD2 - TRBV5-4 CASSFRGGAYEQYF TGTGCCAGCAGCTTTCGTGGGGGGGCCTACGAGCAGTACTTC
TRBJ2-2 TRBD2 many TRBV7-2 CASSFSTSGAGELFF TGTGCCAGCAGCTTCAGTACTAGCGGGGCCGGGGAGCTGTTTTTT
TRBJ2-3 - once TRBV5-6 CASSLDTSTDAQYF TGTGCCAGCAGCTTGGACACCAGCACAGATGCGCAGTATTTT
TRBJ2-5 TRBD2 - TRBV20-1 CSARSPLAGEETQYF TGCAGTGCTAGATCGCCACTAGCGGGAGAAGAGACCCAGTACTTC
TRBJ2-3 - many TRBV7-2 CASTPARALTDTQYF TGTGCCAGCACCCCCGCGAGGGCGCTCACAGATACGCAGTATTTT
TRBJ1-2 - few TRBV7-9 CASSLQTISHTF TGTGCCAGCAGCCTCCAGACCATCTCCCACACCTTC
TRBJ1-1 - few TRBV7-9 CASTPGRMNTEAFF TGTGCCAGCACTCCGGGACGTATGAACACTGAAGCTTTCTTT
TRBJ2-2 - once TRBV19 CAISIGGPTGELFF TGTGCCATTAGTATTGGAGGGCCAACCGGGGAGCTGTTTTTT
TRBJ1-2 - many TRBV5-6 CASSRPGPYGYTF TGTGCCAGCAGCCGACCGGGACCCTATGGCTACACCTTC
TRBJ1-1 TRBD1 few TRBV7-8 CASSPTGTGFPGLSTEAFF TGTGCCAGCAGCCCGACCGGGACAGGGTTTCCCGGTTTGAGTACTGAAGCTTTCTTT
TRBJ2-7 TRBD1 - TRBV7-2 CASSFEDRDAYEQYF TGTGCCAGCAGCTTCGAAGACAGGGACGCCTACGAGCAGTACTTC
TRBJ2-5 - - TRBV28 CASSAGGEETQYF TGTGCCAGCAGTGCCGGAGGGGAAGAGACCCAGTACTTC
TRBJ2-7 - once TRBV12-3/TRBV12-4 CASSPEGQGPYEQYF TGTGCCAGCAGCCCGGAAGGGCAGGGCCCCTACGAGCAGTACTTC
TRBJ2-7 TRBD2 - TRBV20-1 CSARVTSGTDYEQYF TGCAGTGCTAGAGTAACTAGCGGAACCGACTACGAGCAGTACTTC
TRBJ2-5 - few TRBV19 CASSMAGKGVQETQYF TGTGCCAGTAGTATGGCCGGGAAGGGGGTCCAAGAGACCCAGTACTTC
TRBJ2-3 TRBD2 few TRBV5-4 CASSLDSGRTDTQYF TGTGCCAGCAGCTTGGATTCCGGGAGGACAGATACGCAGTATTTT
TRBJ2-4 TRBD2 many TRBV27 CASSPLAGQRGKNIQYF TGTGCCAGCAGTCCCCTGGCAGGCCAGCGGGGCAAAAACATTCAGTACTTC
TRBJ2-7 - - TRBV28 CASTPQGSGGYEQYF TGTGCCAGCACCCCTCAGGGGTCTGGGGGCTACGAGCAGTACTTC
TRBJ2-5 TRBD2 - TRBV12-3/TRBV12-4 CASSRGLAGETQYF TGTGCCAGCAGTAGGGGACTAGCGGGAGAGACCCAGTACTTC
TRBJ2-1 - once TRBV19 CASSITSGDEQFF TGTGCCAGTAGTATAACTAGTGGGGATGAGCAGTTCTTC
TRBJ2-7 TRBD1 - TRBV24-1 CATSGGQGGATYEQYF TGTGCCACCAGTGGCGGACAGGGCGGAGCCACCTACGAGCAGTACTTC
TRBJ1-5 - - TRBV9 CANSVSSGSNQPQHF TGTGCCAACAGCGTATCTTCGGGTAGCAATCAGCCCCAGCATTTT
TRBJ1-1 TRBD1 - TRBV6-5 CASSYSGTVTTEAFF TGTGCCAGCAGTTACTCCGGGACAGTTACGACTGAAGCTTTCTTT
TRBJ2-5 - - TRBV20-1 CSAAGHTGSQETQYF TGCAGTGCGGCTGGACATACAGGGAGCCAAGAGACCCAGTACTTC
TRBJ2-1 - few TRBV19 CASSIVLASSYNEQFF TGTGCCAGTAGTATAGTCCTAGCGAGCTCCTACAATGAGCAGTTCTTC
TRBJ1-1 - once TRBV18 CASSPVNRVNTEAFF TGTGCCAGCTCACCGGTTAACCGGGTGAACACTGAAGCTTTCTTT
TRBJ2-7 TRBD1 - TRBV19 CASSMGTGVPYEQYF TGTGCCAGTAGTATGGGGACAGGGGTGCCCTACGAGCAGTACTTC
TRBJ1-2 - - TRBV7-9 CASSLETQGSGYTF TGTGCCAGCAGCTTAGAGACACAGGGATCTGGCTACACCTTC
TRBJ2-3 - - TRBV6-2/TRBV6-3 CASSYSSAAVTPDTQYF TGTGCCAGCAGTTACTCATCGGCCGCGGTTACACCAGATACGCAGTATTTT
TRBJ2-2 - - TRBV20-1 CSARKTGLGTGELFF TGCAGTGCTAGGAAGACAGGATTGGGCACCGGGGAGCTGTTTTTT
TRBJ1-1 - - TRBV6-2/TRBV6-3 CASSWAEGTEAFF TGTGCCAGCAGTTGGGCGGAGGGCACTGAAGCTTTCTTT
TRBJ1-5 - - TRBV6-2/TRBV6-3 CASSYSSPAARQPQHF TGTGCCAGCAGTTACTCGAGCCCCGCTGCGCGGCAGCCCCAGCATTTT
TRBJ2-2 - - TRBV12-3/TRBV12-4 CASSQDHTNTGELFF TGTGCCAGCAGTCAGGACCATACGAACACCGGGGAGCTGTTTTTT
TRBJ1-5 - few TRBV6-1 CASSESTRAQHF TGTGCCAGCAGTGAATCAACAAGGGCACAGCATTTT
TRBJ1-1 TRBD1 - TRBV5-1 CASSFQGATGTEAFF TGCGCCAGCAGCTTTCAGGGGGCGACCGGGACTGAAGCTTTCTTT
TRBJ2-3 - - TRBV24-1 CATSEGGRPPDTQYF TGTGCCACCAGTGAGGGGGGCAGACCACCCGATACGCAGTATTTT
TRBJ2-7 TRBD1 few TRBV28 CASRATGTASYEQYF TGTGCCAGCAGGGCGACTGGGACAGCCTCCTACGAGCAGTACTTC
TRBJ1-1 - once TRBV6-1 CASSDGVRAFF TGTGCCAGCAGTGACGGGGTGCGAGCTTTCTTT
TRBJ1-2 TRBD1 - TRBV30 CAWRWTGGGYTF TGTGCCTGGAGATGGACAGGGGGCGGCTACACCTTC
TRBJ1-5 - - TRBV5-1 CASSVDGGDQPQHF TGCGCCAGCAGCGTAGACGGGGGAGATCAGCCCCAGCATTTT
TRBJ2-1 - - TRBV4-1 CASSQDTATDIDQQFF TGTGCCAGCAGCCAAGATACAGCGACGGACATCGATCAGCAGTTCTTC
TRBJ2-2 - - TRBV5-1 CASSLILSRQTGELFF TGCGCCAGCAGCTTGATTTTGTCTAGACAGACCGGGGAGCTGTTTTTT